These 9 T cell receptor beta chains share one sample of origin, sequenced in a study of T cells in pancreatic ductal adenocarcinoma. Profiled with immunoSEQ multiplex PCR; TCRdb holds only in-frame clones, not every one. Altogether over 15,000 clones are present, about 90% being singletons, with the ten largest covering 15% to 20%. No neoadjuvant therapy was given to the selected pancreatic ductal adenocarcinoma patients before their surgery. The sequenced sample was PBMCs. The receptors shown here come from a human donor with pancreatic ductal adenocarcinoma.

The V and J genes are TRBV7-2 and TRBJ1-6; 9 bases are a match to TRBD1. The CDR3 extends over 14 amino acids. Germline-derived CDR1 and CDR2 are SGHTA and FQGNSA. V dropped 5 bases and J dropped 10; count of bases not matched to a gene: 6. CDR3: CASSQGTGYSPLHF. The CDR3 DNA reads TGTGCCAGCAGCCAAGGGACAGGGTACTCACCCCTCCACTTT.

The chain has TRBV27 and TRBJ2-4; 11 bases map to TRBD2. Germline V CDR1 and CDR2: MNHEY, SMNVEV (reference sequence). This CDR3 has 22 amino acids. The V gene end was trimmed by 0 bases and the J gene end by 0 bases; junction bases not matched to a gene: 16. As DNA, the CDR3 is TGTGCCAGCAGTTTATCGACCTTCGCCCTAGCGGGAGGCCCTATAGCCAAAAACATTCAGTACTTC. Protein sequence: CASSLSTFALAGGPIAKNIQYF.

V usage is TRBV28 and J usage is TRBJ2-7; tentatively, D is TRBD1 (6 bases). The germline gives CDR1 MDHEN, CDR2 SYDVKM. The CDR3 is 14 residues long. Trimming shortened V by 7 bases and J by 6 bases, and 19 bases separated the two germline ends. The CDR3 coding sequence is TGTGCCAGCACCGCCCCCAGGGGCCGGCGCGAGCAGTACTTC. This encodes CASTAPRGRREQYF.

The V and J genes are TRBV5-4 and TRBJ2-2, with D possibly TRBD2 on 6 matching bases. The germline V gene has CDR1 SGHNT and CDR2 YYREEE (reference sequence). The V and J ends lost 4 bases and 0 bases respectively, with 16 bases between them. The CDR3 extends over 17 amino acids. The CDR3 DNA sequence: TGTGCCAGCAGCCCGGTTGGGGGGAGCGCGAACACCGGGGAGCTGTTTTTT. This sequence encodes CASSPVGGSANTGELFF.

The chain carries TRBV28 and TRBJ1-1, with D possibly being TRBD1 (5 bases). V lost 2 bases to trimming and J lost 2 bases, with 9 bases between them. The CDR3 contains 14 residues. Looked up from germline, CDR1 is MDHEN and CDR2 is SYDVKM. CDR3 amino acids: CASSLGAVNTEAFF. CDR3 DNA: TGTGCCAGCAGTTTAGGGGCGGTTAACACTGAAGCTTTCTTT.

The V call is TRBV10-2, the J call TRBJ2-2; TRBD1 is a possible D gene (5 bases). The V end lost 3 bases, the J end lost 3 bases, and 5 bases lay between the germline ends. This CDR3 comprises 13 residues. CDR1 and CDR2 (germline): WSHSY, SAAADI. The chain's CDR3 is CASSDRDTGELFF. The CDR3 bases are TGCGCCAGCAGTGACAGGGACACCGGGGAGCTGTTTTTT.

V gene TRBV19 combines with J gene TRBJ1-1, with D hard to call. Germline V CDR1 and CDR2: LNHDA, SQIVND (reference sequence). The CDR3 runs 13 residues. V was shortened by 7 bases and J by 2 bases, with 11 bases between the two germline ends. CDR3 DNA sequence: TGTGCCAGTAAAGTCACCGGAAACACTGAAGCTTTCTTT. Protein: CASKVTGNTEAFF.

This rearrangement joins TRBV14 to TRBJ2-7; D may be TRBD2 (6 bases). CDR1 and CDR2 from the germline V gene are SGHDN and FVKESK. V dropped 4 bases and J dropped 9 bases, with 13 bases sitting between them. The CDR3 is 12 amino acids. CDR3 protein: CASSPSLGGQYF. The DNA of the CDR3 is TGTGCCAGCAGCCCAAGTTTGGGGGGGCAGTACTTC.

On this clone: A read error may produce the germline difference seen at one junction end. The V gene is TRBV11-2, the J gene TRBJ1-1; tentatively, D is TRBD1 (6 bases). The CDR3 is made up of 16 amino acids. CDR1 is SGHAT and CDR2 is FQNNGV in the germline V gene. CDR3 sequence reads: CDSSSFRGRSNTEAFF. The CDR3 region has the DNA TGTGACAGCAGCTCCTTCAGGGGCCGCTCGAACACTGAAGCTTTCTTT. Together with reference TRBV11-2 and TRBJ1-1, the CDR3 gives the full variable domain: EAGVAQSPRYKIIEKRQSVAFWCNPISGHATLYWYQQILGQGPKLLIQFQNNGVVDDSQLPKDRFSAERLKGVDSTLKIQPAKLEDSAVYLCDSSSFRGRSNTEAFFGQGTRLTVV.